This is a list of T cell receptor beta chains from one sample in a study of T-cell memory formation after mild COVID-19. TCRdb recomputed calls from the 5' RACE reads with MiXCR, one row per CDR3 protein. The sample carries about 150,000 distinct CDR3 sequences, 6% recorded once. Input material: PBMCs or a T cell subset sorted from them (not recorded which). The receptors shown here come from an adult woman who had mild COVID-19 (a few samples of this study predate the infection). Cell type and time point are not known. The CDR3 runs from the conserved cysteine through the conserved F or W. D genes are given only for firm matches. Not every row has a clone size; where given, it reads once, few, many or a size class.

D,J,V,size,DNA,CDR3
TRBD2,TRBJ2-5,TRBV12-3/TRBV12-4,many,TGTGCCAGCAGTTTAGAAGCGGGAGGGTTCGGGGGTGGAACCCAGTACTTC,CASSLEAGGFGGGTQYF
NA,TRBJ2-3,TRBV2,few,TGTGCCAGCAGCGGGAGCGGGCGCTTGCAGTATTTT,CASSGSGRLQYF
NA,TRBJ2-5,TRBV7-2,few,TGTGCCAGCAGCTCCGGCAGGTTCCAAGAGACCCAGTACTTC,CASSSGRFQETQYF
TRBD2,TRBJ2-7,TRBV5-1,many,TGCGCCAGCAGCTTGGCTAGCGGGTCCACCTACGAGCAGTACTTC,CASSLASGSTYEQYF
NA,TRBJ1-2,TRBV7-9,few,TGTGCCAGCAGCTTGGATGTGCTGTATGGCTACACCTTC,CASSLDVLYGYTF
TRBD1,TRBJ2-4,TRBV3-1,NA,TGTGCCAGCAGCCATACAGGGGTAGCCAAAAACATTCAGTACTTC,CASSHTGVAKNIQYF
NA,TRBJ1-4,TRBV7-3,NA,TGTGCCAGCAGCTCCTCCGGGAGAGAAAATGAAAAACTGTTTTTT,CASSSSGRENEKLFF
TRBD2,TRBJ2-3,TRBV4-2,NA,TGTGCCAGCAGCCCGCGACTAGCGGTAGATACGCAGTATTTT,CASSPRLAVDTQYF
TRBD2,TRBJ2-1,TRBV4-1,few,TGCGCCAGCAGCCTGGCGGGGGGGCTATACAATGAGCAGTTCTTC,CASSLAGGLYNEQFF
NA,TRBJ2-1,TRBV5-6,many,TGTGCCAGCAGCTTGGTGAGGTCGGAGGGGTTCTTC,CASSLVRSEGFF
NA,TRBJ1-5,TRBV7-9,few,TGTGCCAGCAGCTCCACTATGAGGGGGGGAAATCAGCCCCAGCATTTT,CASSSTMRGGNQPQHF
NA,TRBJ1-2,TRBV15,few,TGTGCCACCACCCCGCGGGGCCGCTATGGCTACACCTTC,CATTPRGRYGYTF
TRBD1,TRBJ1-1,TRBV4-2,NA,TGTGCCAGCAGCCACCTACCGGGACAGGGTAACACTGAAGCTTTCTTT,CASSHLPGQGNTEAFF
NA,TRBJ1-2,TRBV27,NA,TGTGCCAGCAGTCTAGACGGTGACTATGGCTACACCTTC,CASSLDGDYGYTF
TRBD2,TRBJ2-4,TRBV11-1,few,TGTGCCAGCAGCTTGGGACTAGCGGGAGCCAAAAACATTCAGTACTTC,CASSLGLAGAKNIQYF
TRBD2,TRBJ2-3,TRBV20-1,many,TGCGCGCTCGGGGGGACAGATACGCAGTATTTT,CALGGTDTQYF
NA,TRBJ2-2,TRBV7-6,many,TGTGCCAGCAGCTTATCAGATGCGAACACCGGGGAGCTGTTTTTT,CASSLSDANTGELFF
NA,TRBJ2-2,TRBV7-3,few,TGTGCCAGCAGCCCGGCGGGCAGGGGCACCGGGGAGCTGTTTTTT,CASSPAGRGTGELFF
NA,TRBJ2-3,TRBV3-1,NA,TGTGCCAGCAGCCAAGGGGGAACAGATACGCAGTATTTT,CASSQGGTDTQYF
NA,TRBJ2-1,TRBV27,NA,TGTGCCAGCAGTTTAGATGGGGTACGCTACAATGAGCAGTTCTTC,CASSLDGVRYNEQFF
TRBD1,TRBJ2-3,TRBV18,many,TGTGCCAGCTCACCACCCTTGACAGGGGTGAGCACAGATACGCAGTATTTT,CASSPPLTGVSTDTQYF
TRBD2,TRBJ2-3,TRBV7-2,few,TGTGCCAGCAGCTTAGCGGCTAGCGGGAGGGCCGGGACAGATACGCAGTATTTT,CASSLAASGRAGTDTQYF
NA,TRBJ2-1,TRBV2,many,TGTGCCAGCAGTGTCGTCGGGGGGCCTCCCCCCAATGAGCAGTTCTTC,CASSVVGGPPPNEQFF
NA,TRBJ1-1,TRBV29-1,NA,TGCAGCGTTGGAAACAGTGAAGCTTTCTTT,CSVGNSEAFF
NA,TRBJ2-5,TRBV24-1,many,TGTGCCACCAGTTCCTCCAAGATCGGCCTTGTGACCCAGTACTTC,CATSSSKIGLVTQYF